This entry lists 10 T cell receptor beta chains sequenced from one sample in a study of blood T cell repertoires in COVID-19. The table came from immunoSEQ multiplex PCR; TCRdb's copy has only in-frame clones and leaves some out. This table holds roughly 71,000 clones, around 80% found once. The material sequenced was peripheral blood. These receptors were obtained from a man between 70 and 80 years old who had recovered from COVID-19.

The CDR3 DNA sequence: TGCGCCAGCAGCCAAGATAGTAACTCTGGAAACACCATATATTTT. It specifies CASSQDSNSGNTIYF. The chain recombines TRBV4-3 with TRBJ1-3; D is uncertain. The CDR3 sequence is 15 residues long. Germline V gene data show CDR1 as LGHNA and CDR2 as YSLEER. V was shortened by 0 bases and J by 0 bases, with 6 bases between the two germline ends.

The V gene is TRBV9, the J gene TRBJ1-2; 11 bases fit TRBD1. Germline values: CDR1 SGDLS, CDR2 YYNGEE. V lost 0 bases and J lost 6; bases outside the gene matches: 4. This CDR3 spans 15 amino acids. CDR3 region: CASSVEGQGGDGYTF. CDR3 in DNA: TGTGCCAGCAGCGTAGAGGGACAGGGGGGCGATGGCTACACCTTC.

This clone was seen once. This chain links TRBV5-1 with TRBJ2-1; 12 bases agree with TRBD2. This CDR3 is 16 amino acids long. Germline CDR1 is SGHRS and CDR2 is YFSETQ. The ends lost 2 bases at V and 8 bases at J; junction bases unmatched: 8. The CDR3 bases are TGCGCCAGCAGCTTACGACTAGCGGGAGCTAGCGATGAGCAGTTCTTC. Residues: CASSLRLAGASDEQFF.

This chain joins TRBV13 and TRBJ2-3, with unresolved D. The germline V gene encodes CDR1 PRHDT and CDR2 FYEKMQ (reference sequence). The length of the CDR3 is 13 residues. Trimming took off 3 bases at V and 0 bases at J, with 4 bases between the two ends. The CDR3 spells CASSFSSTDTQYF. Written as DNA, the CDR3 is TGTGCCAGCAGCTTTTCTAGCACAGATACGCAGTATTTT.

The chain has TRBV19 and TRBJ1-5, with 10 bases fitting TRBD1. The germline V gene has CDR1 LNHDA and CDR2 SQIVND (reference sequence). The CDR3 is 15 residues long. Germline trimming cut 6 bases from V and 4 bases from J; bases unmatched to any gene: 6. This CDR3 reads CASSRQGAGNQPQHF. In nucleotides, the CDR3 is TGTGCCAGTAGCAGACAGGGGGCTGGGAATCAGCCCCAGCATTTT.

The sample holds one count of this clone. This chain uses TRBV20-1 with TRBJ2-3; D is possibly TRBD2 (5 bases). The CDR3 length is 14 residues. Germline CDR1 and CDR2: DFQATT and SNEGSKA (reference sequence). Trimming cost V 3 bases and J 0 bases, with 10 bases left between them. In nucleotides, the CDR3 is TGCAGTGCTAGTCGTCGGGATAGCACAGATACGCAGTATTTT. Protein: CSASRRDSTDTQYF.

This clone was detected only a few times. The chain is built from TRBV5-6 and TRBJ1-2; 7 positions agree with TRBD1. The junction had 8 bases not matched to a gene; V was cut back by 3 bases and J by 3 bases. CDR3 length equals 15 residues. Per the germline V gene, CDR1 is SGHDT and CDR2 is YYEEEE. The CDR3 spells CASSSRQGFYYGYTF. The CDR3 coding sequence is TGTGCCAGCAGCTCTAGACAGGGTTTTTACTATGGCTACACCTTC.

The chain is built from TRBV4-2 and TRBJ1-5; possible D gene TRBD1, 5 bases. V was cut by 3 bases and J by 2 bases, with 14 bases left in between. CDR1 is LGHNA, CDR2 YNFKEQ, per germline. CDR3 length equals 16 residues. CDR3 nucleotides: TGTGCCAGCAGCCAGGCCAGGGTTGGGGGCAATCAGCCCCAGCATTTT. This gives the protein CASSQARVGGNQPQHF.

The chain carries TRBV28 and TRBJ2-5; D unresolved. The CDR3 is 12 residues long. Germline V lookup: CDR1 MDHEN, CDR2 SYDVKM. Deletions cut 8 bases from V and 7 bases from J, with 14 bases between. CDR3 residues: CASRDPARTQYF. The CDR3 nucleotides are TGTGCCAGCCGTGACCCGGCTAGGACCCAGTACTTC.

The chain employs TRBV5-1 and TRBJ2-2; D gene unclear. The CDR3 totals 15 residues. With 1 base removed from V and 0 bases from J, the gap between germline ends came to 7 bases. CDR1 and CDR2 (germline): SGHRS, YFSETQ. The CDR3 DNA reads TGCGCCAGCAGCTTGCAGGTTCCGAACACCGGGGAGCTGTTTTTT. Translated: CASSLQVPNTGELFF. Complete variable domain (other parts from reference TRBV5-1 and TRBJ2-2): KAGVTQTPRYLIKTRGQQVTLSCSPISGHRSVSWYQQTPGQGLQFLFEYFSETQRNKGNFPGRFSGRQFSNSRSEMNVSTLELGDSALYLCASSLQVPNTGELFFGEGSRLTVL.